Listed below are T cell receptor beta chains from one sample, sequenced in a study of CD8+ T cells in alopecia areata. Produced via immunoSEQ multiplex PCR; TCRdb's table is partial and in-frame only. The repertoire includes about 130,000 clones, 45% to 60% of them detected once, and 4.5% to 5.5% sits in the top ten. The sample was CD4+ T cells sorted from blood, taken at week 0. These receptors originate from a human donor with alopecia areata. Each CDR3 is given with its conserved first and last residue. A D gene is named only where the DNA matches it firmly. Size values are once, few and many counts, or a class for expanded clones, and some rows have none.

.,TRBJ1-2,.,TRBV30,TGTGCCTGGAGTAACAGGGCGAACTATGGCTACACCTTC,CAWSNRANYGYTF
.,TRBJ1-6,TRBD1,TRBV18,TGTGCCAGCTCACCCTCGGGACAGTTAAATTCACCCCTCCACTTT,CASSPSGQLNSPLHF
few,TRBJ1-4,TRBD1,TRBV25-1,TGTGCCAGCAGCCGAACAGGGGGTGACGAAAAACTGTTTTTT,CASSRTGGDEKLFF
once,TRBJ2-3,.,TRBV5-1,TGCGCCAGCAGCTTGATGGAAGATACGCAGTATTTT,CASSLMEDTQYF
.,TRBJ1-2,TRBD1,TRBV5-1,TGCGCCAGCAGCTTGGGGGACAGGAACTATGGCTACACCTTC,CASSLGDRNYGYTF
few,TRBJ1-6,TRBD1,TRBV6-6,TGTGCCAGCAGTGTCAGGGGGCAGGGGAATTCACCCCTCCACTTT,CASSVRGQGNSPLHF
.,TRBJ1-5,TRBD1,TRBV30,TGTGCCTGGAGCCGAACGGGACAGGGCAATCAGCCCCAGCATTTT,CAWSRTGQGNQPQHF
.,TRBJ1-6,.,TRBV9,TGTGCCAGCAGCGTAGGCAGGTTCAATTCACCCCTCCACTTT,CASSVGRFNSPLHF
.,TRBJ2-2,.,TRBV9,TGTGCCAGCAGCGTAGGATCGGGAACCGGGGAGCTGTTTTTT,CASSVGSGTGELFF
.,TRBJ2-3,.,TRBV9,TGTGCCAGCAGCCTCGTCGGCGGCACAGATACGCAGTATTTT,CASSLVGGTDTQYF
.,TRBJ2-1,TRBD2,TRBV7-3,TGTGCCAGCTCTCCTCTAGGGACTAGCGGTAGCTACAATGAGCAGTTCTTC,CASSPLGTSGSYNEQFF
.,TRBJ2-1,TRBD1,TRBV7-9,TGTGCCAGCAGCTCGGACAGGGATATCAATGAGCAGTTCTTC,CASSSDRDINEQFF
few,TRBJ2-3,TRBD2,TRBV29-1,TGCAGCGTCGGGGGGGCGACAGATACGCAGTATTTT,CSVGGATDTQYF
.,TRBJ2-5,TRBD1,TRBV6-6,TGTGCCAGCAGTTACTCGGGACAGGCAGAAGAGACCCAGTACTTC,CASSYSGQAEETQYF
.,TRBJ1-1,.,TRBV7-2,TGTGCCAGCAGCTTCCAGGGGAACACTGAAGCTTTCTTT,CASSFQGNTEAFF
few,TRBJ1-2,.,TRBV2,TGTGCCAGCGGGGGTTATGGTGGCAGGGGAGTCTATGGCCTGGCCTACACCTTC,CASGGYGGRGVYGLAYTF
.,TRBJ2-7,.,TRBV21-1,TGTGCCAGCAGCAAAGCGATCAGGGAAGCCTACGAGCAGTACTTC,CASSKAIREAYEQYF
few,TRBJ2-2,TRBD1,TRBV28,TGTGCCAGCAGTGGCGGGACAGGGGCCACCGGGGAGCTGTTTTTT,CASSGGTGATGELFF
.,TRBJ1-6,.,TRBV7-2,TGTGCCAGCAGCTTAACGGGAAGGGATAATTCACCCCTCCACTTT,CASSLTGRDNSPLHF
.,TRBJ1-4,TRBD1,TRBV9,TGTGCCAGCGGGGACAGGGTAAATGAAAAACTGTTTTTT,CASGDRVNEKLFF
few,TRBJ1-2,.,TRBV21-1,TGTGCCAGCAGCCCCCCGGATGGGTTTCGCTATGGCTACACCTTC,CASSPPDGFRYGYTF
few,TRBJ2-5,TRBD2,TRBV4-1,TGCGCCAGCAGCTTCCGACTAGCGGAAGAGACCCAGTACTTC,CASSFRLAEETQYF
few,TRBJ1-5,.,TRBV5-1,TGCGCCAGCAGCTTGGATCAGGGTTCCAATCAGCCCCAGCATTTT,CASSLDQGSNQPQHF
.,TRBJ1-1,.,TRBV25-1,TGTGCCAGCAGTGAACTTGGGGGGGGCACTGAAGCTTTCTTT,CASSELGGGTEAFF
few,TRBJ2-2,.,TRBV5-1,TGCGCCAGCACCTACCCGGCGACCGGGGAGCTGTTTTTT,CASTYPATGELFF
.,TRBJ2-2,TRBD2,TRBV5-6,TGTGCCAGCAGCTTTACCCTAACTAGCGGGAGTCCCGGGGAGCTGTTTTTT,CASSFTLTSGSPGELFF
few,TRBJ1-5,TRBD1,TRBV2,TGTGCCAGCAGGGACAGGGTAGGACAGCCCCAGCATTTT,CASRDRVGQPQHF
.,TRBJ2-6,.,TRBV5-1,TGCGCCAGCAGCTTGGAAATAGGGTTCGCATCTGGGGCCAACGTCCTGACTTTC,CASSLEIGFASGANVLTF
.,TRBJ1-4,.,TRBV6-6,TGTGCCAGTTCTACAGGAATTAATGAAAAACTGTTTTTT,CASSTGINEKLFF
.,TRBJ1-1,.,TRBV20-1,TGCAGTGCTACAGGGTTTGAAGCTTTCTTT,CSATGFEAFF
.,TRBJ2-7,.,TRBV25-1,TGTGCCAGCAGTGGAACAGGACTCCGAAAGTACTTC,CASSGTGLRKYF
.,TRBJ2-2,TRBD1,TRBV5-4,TGTGCCAGCAGCCCTAACCCCGGGACAGGGGGCGTCACCGGGGAGCTGTTTTTT,CASSPNPGTGGVTGELFF